This T cell receptor beta chain was recovered during a study of blood T cells in healthy people across ages. For the second PCR, which ran for about 7 to 11 cycles, a sample-barcoded 5' primer and a J-beta primer mix were used. Each cDNA molecule, via a template-switch adaptor with 12 random nucleotides, was tagged. TCRdb re-called the 5' RACE reads through MiXCR, storing one row per CDR3 protein. Of 1.4 million or so distinct CDR3 sequences detected, about 42% appear once; the ten largest clones hold around 4%. This clonotype was detected a few times. The sequencing input was blood. This receptor was identified in a woman under 30 in good health.

In nucleotides, the CDR3 is TGTGCCAGCAGTCGTTCGGGGACAGGCGACCAAGAGACCCAGTACTTC. Translation gives CASSRSGTGDQETQYF. V and J are TRBV25-1 and TRBJ2-5, with TRBD1 matching over 8 bases. With 5 bases clipped from V and 0 bases from J, the junction kept 8 bases outside the gene matches. The germline V gene has CDR1 MGHDK and CDR2 SYGVNS. This CDR3 has 16 amino acids.